This T cell receptor (beta chain) was identified in a study of control samples from healthy donors and cancer patients. The V gene's germline CDR1 is SGDLS and CDR2 YYNGEE. V shed 0 bases and J shed 4 bases, with 10 bases lying between them. The CDR3 runs 14 residues. The table came from immunoSEQ multiplex PCR; TCRdb's copy has only in-frame clones and leaves some out. The sample lists tens of thousands of clones; roughly nine tenths were seen once. V gene TRBV9 combines with J gene TRBJ1-2; a possible D gene is TRBD1 (5 bases). Sequencing was carried out using blood. The sequence was collected from an older woman in good health. The DNA of the CDR3 is TGTGCCAGCAGCGTAGGGTCAGGGCTCTATGGCTACACCTTC. Translated, it gives CASSVGSGLYGYTF.